These 6 T cell receptor beta chains were all obtained from the same sample, sequenced in a study of cytomegalovirus exposure and HLA in healthy donors. PCR used 60 Vbeta primers and 13 Jbeta primers. Clones were sequenced by immunoSEQ multiplex PCR, and TCRdb holds only the in-frame ones, with some missing. This table lists about 170,000 clones. Sample: PBMCs. The receptors stem from a woman between 18 and 30 years old in good health and CMV-seropositive.

The chain is built from TRBV7-9 and TRBJ2-5; TRBD2 aligns across 11 bases. Germline CDR1 reads SEHNR; CDR2 reads FQNEAQ (reference sequence). This CDR3 is built from 15 residues. V was pared by 5 bases and J by 5 bases, with 7 bases of the junction left unmatched. The CDR3 bases are TGTGCCAGCAGCGATAGCGGGAGGGCCCGGGAGACCCAGTACTTC. Protein product: CASSDSGRARETQYF.

A word on this clone: One end of the junction does not line up with germline, which may come from a read error. The chain employs TRBV4-2 and TRBJ2-3; 13 nucleotides align to TRBD2. The CDR3 totals 16 residues. Germline lookup yields CDR1 LGHNA and CDR2 YNFKEQ. The CDR3 coding sequence is TGTGCCAGCAGCCAAAGGACTAGCGGGAGCAAAGATACGCAGTATTTT. It is translated as CASSQRTSGSKDTQYF.

The rearrangement links TRBV30 to TRBJ1-6, with 8 bases aligning to TRBD1. V shed 4 bases, J shed 9 bases, and the junction held 5 bases outside the gene matches. The CDR3 contains 13 residues. Per the germline V gene, CDR1 is GTSNPN and CDR2 is SVGIG (reference sequence). In DNA, the CDR3 is TGTGCCTGGACGGACAGGGAAAGTTCACCCCTCCACTTT. It specifies CAWTDRESSPLHF.

The J gene is TRBJ1-2, the V gene TRBV6-6, with D possibly being TRBD1 (6 bases). This CDR3 comprises 13 residues. Germline assignment: CDR1 MNHNY and CDR2 SVGAGI (reference sequence). The ends were cut back, 8 bases at V and 7 bases at J, with 17 bases in the middle. This CDR3 reads CASYLTGGSGYTF. The DNA of the CDR3 is TGTGCCAGCTACCTGACAGGTGGCAGTGGCTACACCTTC.

The V and J genes are TRBV5-1 and TRBJ2-3; 13 bases fit TRBD2. The CDR3 loop spans 16 amino acids. Germline V gene sequence: CDR1 SGHRS, CDR2 YFSETQ. With 1 base clipped from V and 4 bases from J, the junction kept 3 bases outside the gene matches. The CDR3 bases are TGCGCCAGCAGCTTGCCGGGACTAGCGGGACCAGATACGCAGTATTTT. Its protein is CASSLPGLAGPDTQYF.

CDR3 residues: CASSLASQAAEAFF. The CDR3 DNA is TGCGCCAGCAGCTTGGCCTCCCAGGCCGCTGAAGCTTTCTTT. This chain connects TRBV5-1 to TRBJ1-1; D not resolved. This CDR3 has 14 residues. Trimming removed 0 bases from V and 6 bases from J, with 12 bases in between. Germline V lookup: CDR1 SGHRS, CDR2 YFSETQ.